This T cell receptor beta chain comes out of a study of T cell changes during pregnancy in multiple sclerosis. This CDR3 spans 14 amino acids. Looked up from germline, CDR1 is SGHRS and CDR2 is YFSETQ. V lost 2 bases and J lost 5; bases outside the gene matches: 2. Libraries were prepared by immunoSEQ multiplex PCR; TCRdb keeps only in-frame clonotypes and omits some of them. This sample yields tens of thousands of clones, of which 85% to 95% are seen a single time; 0.45% to 0.6% belongs to the top ten. The clonotype originates from a female donor with multiple sclerosis, enrolled in a pregnancy study. Sequencing was performed on CD4+ T cells from peripheral blood mononuclear cells, taken in the third trimester of pregnancy. This chain connects TRBV5-1 to TRBJ2-1, with 9 bases aligning to TRBD1. The CDR3 spells CASSFDRGNNEQFF. The CDR3 DNA sequence: TGCGCCAGCAGCTTCGACAGGGGGAACAATGAGCAGTTCTTC.